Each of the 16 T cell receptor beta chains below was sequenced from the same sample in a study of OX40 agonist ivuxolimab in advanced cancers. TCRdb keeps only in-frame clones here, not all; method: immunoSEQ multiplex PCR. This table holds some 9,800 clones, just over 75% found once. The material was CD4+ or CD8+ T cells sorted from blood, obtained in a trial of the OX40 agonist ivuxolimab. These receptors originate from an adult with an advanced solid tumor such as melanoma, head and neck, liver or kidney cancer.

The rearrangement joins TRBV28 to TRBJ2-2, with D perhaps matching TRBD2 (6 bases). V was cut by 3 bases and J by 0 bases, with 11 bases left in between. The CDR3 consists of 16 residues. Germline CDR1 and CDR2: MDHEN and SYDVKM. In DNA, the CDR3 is TGTGCCAGCAGTTTTACCCTAGCGTCGAACACCGGGGAGCTGTTTTTT. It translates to CASSFTLASNTGELFF. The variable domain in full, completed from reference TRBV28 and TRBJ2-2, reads DVKVTQSSRYLVKRTGEKVFLECVQDMDHENMFWYRQDPGLGLRLIYFSYDVKMKEKGDIPEGYSVSREKKERFSLILESASTNQTSMYLCASSFTLASNTGELFFGEGSRLTVL.

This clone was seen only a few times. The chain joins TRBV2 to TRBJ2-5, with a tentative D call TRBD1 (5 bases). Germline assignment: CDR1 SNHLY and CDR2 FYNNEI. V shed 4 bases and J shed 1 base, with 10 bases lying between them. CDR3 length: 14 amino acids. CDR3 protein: CASSGDSAQETQYF. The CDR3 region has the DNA TGTGCCAGCAGTGGAGACAGTGCCCAAGAGACCCAGTACTTC.

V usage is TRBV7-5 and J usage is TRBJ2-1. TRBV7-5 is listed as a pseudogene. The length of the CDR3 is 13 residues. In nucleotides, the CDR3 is TGTGCCAGCAGCCCCGAGGGGATCAATGAGCAGTTCTTC. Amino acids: CASSPEGINEQFF.

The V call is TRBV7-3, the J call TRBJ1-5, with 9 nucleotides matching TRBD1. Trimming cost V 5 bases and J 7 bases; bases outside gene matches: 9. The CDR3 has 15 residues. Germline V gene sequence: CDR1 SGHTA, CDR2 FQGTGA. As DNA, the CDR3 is TGTGCCAGCAGCCCTCCACAGGGGGCGGGGCAGCCCCAGCATTTT. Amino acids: CASSPPQGAGQPQHF.

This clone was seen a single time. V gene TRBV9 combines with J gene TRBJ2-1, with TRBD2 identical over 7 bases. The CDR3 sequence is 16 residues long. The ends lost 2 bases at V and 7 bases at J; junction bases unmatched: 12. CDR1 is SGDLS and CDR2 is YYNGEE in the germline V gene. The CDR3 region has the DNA TGTGCCAGCAGCGTGTCGGGGGGAGCCTCAGGGAATGAGCAGTTCTTC. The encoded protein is CASSVSGGASGNEQFF.

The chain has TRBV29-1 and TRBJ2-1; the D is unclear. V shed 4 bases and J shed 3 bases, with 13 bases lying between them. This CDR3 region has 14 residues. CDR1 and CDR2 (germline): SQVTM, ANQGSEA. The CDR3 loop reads CSVVALASYNEQFF. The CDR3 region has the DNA TGCAGCGTTGTGGCTTTAGCCAGCTACAATGAGCAGTTCTTC.

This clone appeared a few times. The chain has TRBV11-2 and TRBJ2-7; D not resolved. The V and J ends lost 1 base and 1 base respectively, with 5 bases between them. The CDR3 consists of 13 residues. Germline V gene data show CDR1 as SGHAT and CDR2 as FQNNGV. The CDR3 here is CASSLVQSYEQYF. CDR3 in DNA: TGTGCCAGCAGCTTAGTACAGTCCTACGAGCAGTACTTC.

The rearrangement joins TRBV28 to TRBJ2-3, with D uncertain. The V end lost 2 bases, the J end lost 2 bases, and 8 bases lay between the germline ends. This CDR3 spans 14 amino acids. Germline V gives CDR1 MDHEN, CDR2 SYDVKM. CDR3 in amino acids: CASSLKQLTDTQYF. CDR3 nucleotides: TGTGCCAGCAGTTTAAAGCAACTCACAGATACGCAGTATTTT.

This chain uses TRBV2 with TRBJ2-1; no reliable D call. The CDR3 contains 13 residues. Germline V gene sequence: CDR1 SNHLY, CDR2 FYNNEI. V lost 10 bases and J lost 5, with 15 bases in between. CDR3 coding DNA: TGTGCCACCTCCTCTAGGGCGAACAATGAGCAGTTCTTC. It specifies CATSSRANNEQFF.

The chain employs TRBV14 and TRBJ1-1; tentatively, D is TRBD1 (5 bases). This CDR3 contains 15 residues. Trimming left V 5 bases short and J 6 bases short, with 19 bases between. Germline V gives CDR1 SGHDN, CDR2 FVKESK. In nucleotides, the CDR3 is TGTGCCAGCAGCGCAGGGATGTGGGGAGTTGCTGAAGCTTTCTTT. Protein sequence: CASSAGMWGVAEAFF.

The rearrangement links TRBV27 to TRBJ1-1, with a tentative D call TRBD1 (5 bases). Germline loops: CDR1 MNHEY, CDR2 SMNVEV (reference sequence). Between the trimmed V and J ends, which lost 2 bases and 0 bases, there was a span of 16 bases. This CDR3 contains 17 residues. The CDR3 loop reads CASSLRRMGGVNTEAFF. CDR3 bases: TGTGCCAGCAGTTTAAGGAGGATGGGGGGAGTGAACACTGAAGCTTTCTTT.

In nucleotides, the CDR3 is TGTGCCAGCAGTCTAGGATTCCACACTGAAGCTTTCTTT. This translates into CASSLGFHTEAFF. This chain uses TRBV28 with TRBJ1-1, with D uncertain. With 5 bases removed from V and 3 bases from J, the gap between germline ends came to 10 bases. Germline V gives CDR1 MDHEN, CDR2 SYDVKM. This CDR3 region has 13 residues. The full variable domain, rest sourced from reference TRBV28 and TRBJ1-1, is DVKVTQSSRYLVKRTGEKVFLECVQDMDHENMFWYRQDPGLGLRLIYFSYDVKMKEKGDIPEGYSVSREKKERFSLILESASTNQTSMYLCASSLGFHTEAFFGQGTRLTVV.

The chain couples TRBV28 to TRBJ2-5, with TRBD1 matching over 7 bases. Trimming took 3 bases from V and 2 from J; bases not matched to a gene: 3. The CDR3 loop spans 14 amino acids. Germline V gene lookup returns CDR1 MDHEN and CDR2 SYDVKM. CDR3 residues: CASSFPRGQETQYF. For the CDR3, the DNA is TGTGCCAGCAGTTTCCCCAGGGGGCAAGAGACCCAGTACTTC.

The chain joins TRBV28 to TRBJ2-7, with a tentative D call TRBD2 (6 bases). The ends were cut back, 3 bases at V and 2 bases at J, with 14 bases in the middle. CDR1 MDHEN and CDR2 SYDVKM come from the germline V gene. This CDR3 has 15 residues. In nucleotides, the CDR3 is TGTGCCAGCAGTTTGGAGGGGCCGGACGCCTACGAGCAGTACTTC. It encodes CASSLEGPDAYEQYF. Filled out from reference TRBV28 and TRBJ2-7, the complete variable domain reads DVKVTQSSRYLVKRTGEKVFLECVQDMDHENMFWYRQDPGLGLRLIYFSYDVKMKEKGDIPEGYSVSREKKERFSLILESASTNQTSMYLCASSLEGPDAYEQYFGPGTRLTVT.

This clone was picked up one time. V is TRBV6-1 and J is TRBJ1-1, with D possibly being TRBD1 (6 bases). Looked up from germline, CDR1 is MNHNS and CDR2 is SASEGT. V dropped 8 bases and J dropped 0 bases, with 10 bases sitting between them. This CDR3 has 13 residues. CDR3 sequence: CASSQGMNTEAFF. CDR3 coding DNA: TGTGCCAGCTCCCAGGGGATGAACACTGAAGCTTTCTTT.

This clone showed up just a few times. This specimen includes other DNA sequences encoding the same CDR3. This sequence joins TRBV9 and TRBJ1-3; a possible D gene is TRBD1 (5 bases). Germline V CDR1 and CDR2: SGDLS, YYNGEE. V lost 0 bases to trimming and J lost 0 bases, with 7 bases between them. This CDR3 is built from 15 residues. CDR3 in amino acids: CASSVGQSSGNTIYF. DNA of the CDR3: TGTGCCAGCAGCGTAGGACAGAGCTCTGGAAACACCATATATTTT.